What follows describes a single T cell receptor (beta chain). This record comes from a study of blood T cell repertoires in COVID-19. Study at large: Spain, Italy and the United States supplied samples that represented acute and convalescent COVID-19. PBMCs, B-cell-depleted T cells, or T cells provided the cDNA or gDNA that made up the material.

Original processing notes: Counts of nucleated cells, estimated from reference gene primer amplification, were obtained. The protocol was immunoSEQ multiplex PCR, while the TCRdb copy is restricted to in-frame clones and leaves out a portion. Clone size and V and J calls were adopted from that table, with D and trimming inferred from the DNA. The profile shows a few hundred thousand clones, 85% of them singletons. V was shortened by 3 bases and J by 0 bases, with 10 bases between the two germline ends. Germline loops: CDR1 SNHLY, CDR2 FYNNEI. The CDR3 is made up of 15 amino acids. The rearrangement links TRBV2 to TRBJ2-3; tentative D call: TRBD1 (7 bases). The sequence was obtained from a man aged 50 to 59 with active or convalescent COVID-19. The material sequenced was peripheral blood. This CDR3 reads CASSDQGGSTDTQYF. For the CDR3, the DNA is TGTGCCAGCAGTGATCAGGGGGGAAGCACAGATACGCAGTATTTT.